The 13 T cell receptor beta chains below all came from one sample that was sequenced in a study of shared clonotypes between healthy human individuals. As defined, naive CD8 cells were CD45RO-negative and positively selected for CCR7, with terminally differentiated effector memory CD45RA+ cells excluded. Assay used: immunoSEQ multiplex PCR; TCRdb lists only in-frame clones, some missing. The data show around 600,000 clones, around 96% seen once. The sequenced sample consisted of naive CD8+ T cells sorted from blood. These TCRs come from a woman in her 30s in good health.

The genes are TRBV9 and TRBJ1-3, with D possibly being TRBD1 (6 bases). Germline V gene lookup returns CDR1 SGDLS and CDR2 YYNGEE. This CDR3 region has 17 residues. V was trimmed by 2 bases and J by 0 bases, leaving 15 bases between them. The CDR3 region has the DNA TGTGCCAGCAGCGTCACCCACAGGGAGAGCTCTGGAAACACCATATATTTT. Its translation is CASSVTHRESSGNTIYF.

This CDR3 is CASSSHRGLNTEAFF. The CDR3 nucleotides read TGTGCCAGCAGCTCCCACAGGGGCCTGAACACTGAAGCTTTCTTT. The V and J genes are TRBV28 and TRBJ1-1; 7 bases are a match to TRBD1. J lost 0 bases, V lost 6 bases, and 7 bases had no gene match. Germline lookup yields CDR1 MDHEN and CDR2 SYDVKM. This CDR3 has 15 amino acids.

The chain carries TRBV7-8 and TRBJ2-3, with 10 bases matching TRBD2. V shed 4 bases and J 0 bases; nucleotides not matched to a gene: 4. Germline V gives CDR1 SGHVS, CDR2 FQNEAQ. The CDR3 spans 16 residues. The CDR3 is CASSSRTSGSTDTQYF. The CDR3 bases are TGTGCCAGCAGCTCTCGGACTAGCGGTAGCACAGATACGCAGTATTTT.

V usage is TRBV27 and J usage is TRBJ1-3, with D unclear. This CDR3 is built from 16 residues. CDR1 MNHEY and CDR2 SMNVEV come from the germline V gene (reference sequence). V lost 6 bases to trimming and J lost 0 bases, with 15 bases between them. The CDR3 here is CASSPDGVYSGNTIYF. The CDR3 coding sequence is TGTGCCAGCAGCCCGGACGGGGTGTACTCTGGAAACACCATATATTTT.

The rearrangement joins TRBV27 to TRBJ2-7; TRBD1 matches at 8 bases. The junction had 8 bases not matched to a gene; V was cut back by 5 bases and J by 2 bases. The CDR3 has 15 amino acids. Germline V CDR1 and CDR2: MNHEY, SMNVEV (reference sequence). The CDR3 here is CASSAGTGVPYEQYF. In DNA, the CDR3 is TGTGCCAGCAGTGCCGGGACAGGAGTTCCCTACGAGCAGTACTTC.

This sequence joins TRBV5-6 and TRBJ1-5, with D maybe TRBD1 (5 bases). The CDR3 totals 15 residues. V lost 0 bases to trimming and J lost 6 bases, with 13 bases between them. Germline CDR1 and CDR2: SGHDT and YYEEEE. CDR3 coding DNA: TGTGCCAGCAGCTTGGGGGGAGGGGATGCTCAGCCCCAGCATTTT. It encodes CASSLGGGDAQPQHF.

This clone was counted only a few times. The CDR3 sequence: CASSEYPYEQYF. In nucleotides, the CDR3 is TGTGCCAGCAGCGAGTATCCCTACGAGCAGTACTTC. The chain couples TRBV7-9 to TRBJ2-7; no clear D. The length of the CDR3 is 12 residues. V lost 5 bases, J lost 2 bases, and 7 bases lay in between. Germline V CDR1 and CDR2: SEHNR, FQNEAQ (reference sequence).

The J gene is TRBJ2-3, the V gene TRBV28, with D hard to call. The V end lost 1 base, the J end lost 2 bases, and 7 bases lay between the germline ends. The CDR3 has 14 amino acids. Germline values: CDR1 MDHEN, CDR2 SYDVKM. The CDR3 region is CASSLFRITDTQYF. CDR3 nucleotide sequence: TGTGCCAGCAGTTTATTTAGAATCACAGATACGCAGTATTTT.

The chain combines TRBV5-6 with TRBJ2-1, with D perhaps TRBD1 (5 bases). This CDR3 comprises 15 residues. Deletions cut 2 bases from V and 6 bases from J, with 15 bases between. The germline V gene encodes CDR1 SGHDT and CDR2 YYEEEE. This chain's CDR3 is CASSLLPGKSNEQFF. The DNA of the CDR3 is TGTGCCAGCAGCTTACTCCCAGGGAAAAGCAATGAGCAGTTCTTC.

V and J are TRBV28 and TRBJ2-7, with TRBD2 identical over 8 bases. The CDR3 sequence is 14 residues long. After removal of 3 bases from V and 5 bases from J, the junction contained 6 bases not matched to a gene. CDR1 and CDR2 (germline): MDHEN, SYDVKM. DNA for the CDR3: TGTGCCAGCAGTTTCTTTAGCGGGACCAACGAGCAGTACTTC. Residues: CASSFFSGTNEQYF.

The sample holds one count of this clone. V is TRBV7-8 and J is TRBJ2-1; D uncertain. V was cut by 0 bases and J by 1 base, with 10 bases left in between. Germline values: CDR1 SGHVS, CDR2 FQNEAQ. The CDR3 consists of 16 residues. In DNA, the CDR3 is TGTGCCAGCAGCTTAGCATTAGCTGGTTCCTACAATGAGCAGTTCTTC. Its protein is CASSLALAGSYNEQFF.

The chain recombines TRBV14 with TRBJ2-4; the D gene could be TRBD1 or TRBD2 (6 bases each). Germline-derived CDR1 and CDR2 are SGHDN and FVKESK. The CDR3 length is 15 residues. The V gene lost 4 bases and the J gene lost 13 bases, with 23 bases spanning the gap. This chain's CDR3 is CASSLSKRGGRVQYF. CDR3 nucleotides: TGTGCCAGCAGCCTCTCGAAAAGAGGGGGGCGGGTACAGTACTTC.

A note on this clone: Other nucleotide sequences in the sample specify the same CDR3. The chain is built from TRBV2 and TRBJ2-7; D possibly corresponds to TRBD2 (5 bases). Germline values: CDR1 SNHLY, CDR2 FYNNEI. Trimming left V 0 bases short and J 4 bases short, with 10 bases between. This CDR3 is built from 14 residues. The CDR3: CASSEAGDSYEQYF. DNA of the CDR3: TGTGCCAGCAGTGAAGCGGGAGACTCTTACGAGCAGTACTTC.